These 9 T cell receptor beta chains originate from one sample sequenced in a study of early T cells in non-severe SARS-CoV-2 infection (dated by TCRdb to about 2021). Receptor amplification or capture employed 5' RACE. TCRdb names NextSeq 500 as the instrument used. TCRdb itself trimmed the public reads at Q25 with fastp, ran MiXCR and retained productive beta chains. Rows with a matching CDR3 protein are joined into one entry that keeps the most common DNA and genes. The sample table records 65,000 to 90,000 distinct CDR3 sequences; 9% to 15% of these occur just once. Jointly, the top ten make up approximately 7% of the sample. Material: whole blood. The receptors come from an adult who was a healthcare worker with PCR-confirmed SARS-CoV-2 infection or an uninfected control (not recorded which).

Notes on this clonotype: A much larger clone differs from this one at a single base, so this may be a read error. The chain couples TRBV20-1 to TRBJ2-1, with unresolved D. Germline V CDR1 and CDR2: DFQATT, SNEGSKA (reference sequence). This CDR3 has 13 amino acids. V lost 5 bases, J lost 11 bases, and 19 bases lay in between. CDR3 amino acids: CSADLTLPGKQFF. The CDR3 DNA is TGCAGTGCTGATCTGACTCTCCCCGGTAAGCAGTTCTTC.

This clonotype was seen a handful of times. The V gene is TRBV20-1, the J gene TRBJ2-1; 7 bases are a match to TRBD2. Germline trimming cut 0 bases from V and 0 bases from J; bases unmatched to any gene: 2. Per germline, CDR1 DFQATT and CDR2 SNEGSKA (reference sequence). The CDR3 covers 15 residues. CDR3 amino acids: CSARDAGASYNEQFF. DNA of the CDR3: TGCAGTGCTAGAGATGCGGGAGCCTCCTACAATGAGCAGTTCTTC.

This clonotype came up a few times. The rearrangement links TRBV5-4 to TRBJ2-7; D not certain. With 0 bases removed from V and 1 base from J, the gap between germline ends came to 8 bases. The germline gives CDR1 SGHNT, CDR2 YYREEE (reference sequence). The CDR3 extends over 14 amino acids. The CDR3 sequence: CASSLDVGSYEQYF. The DNA of the CDR3 is TGTGCCAGCAGCTTGGATGTCGGATCCTACGAGCAGTACTTC.

The rearrangement links TRBV9 to TRBJ1-1; D unclear. V lost 3 bases to trimming and J lost 2 bases, with 8 bases between them. The CDR3 contains 13 residues. CDR1 is SGDLS and CDR2 is YYNGEE in the germline V gene. The CDR3 DNA sequence: TGTGCCAGCAGCGACAGAATTAACACTGAAGCTTTCTTT. The encoded protein is CASSDRINTEAFF.

There are a few counts of this clonotype. This sequence joins TRBV12-3 or TRBV12-4 and TRBJ2-2; D possibly uses TRBD1 or TRBD2 (5 bases each). Trimming stripped 5 bases from V and 4 bases from J, with 14 bases between. CDR3 length: 15 residues. The CDR3 is CASSPGFGATGELFF. The CDR3 region has the DNA TGTGCCAGCAGTCCGGGTTTCGGGGCCACCGGGGAGCTGTTTTTT.

The table lists this clonotype with a few counts. The chain joins TRBV20-1 to TRBJ2-3, with TRBD2 identical over 7 bases. J lost 2 bases, V lost 6 bases, and 17 bases had no gene match. Germline-derived CDR1 and CDR2 are DFQATT and SNEGSKA (reference sequence). The CDR3 covers 17 residues. The CDR3 DNA reads as TGCAGTGCGCCTCCTAGCGGACCTTTCCTCAACACAGATACGCAGTATTTT. It translates to CSAPPSGPFLNTDTQYF.

This clonotype was seen more than once but under ten times. The chain employs TRBV3-1 and TRBJ2-3, with 9 bases matching TRBD2. This CDR3 has 16 amino acids. The V and J ends lost 4 bases and 1 base, in that order; junction bases with no gene match: 6. Looked up from germline, CDR1 is LGHDT and CDR2 is YNNKEL (reference sequence). The CDR3 DNA follows: TGTGCCAGCAGCCTCATAGCGGGAGCTGGCACAGATACGCAGTATTTT. This sequence encodes CASSLIAGAGTDTQYF.

This clonotype was seen many times. This rearrangement joins TRBV3-1 to TRBJ2-5, with TRBD2 as a possible D gene (5 bases). This CDR3 has 14 amino acids. Per the germline V gene, CDR1 is LGHDT and CDR2 is YNNKEL (reference sequence). Trimming left V 6 bases short and J 6 bases short, with 17 bases between. The CDR3 DNA reads as TGTGCCAGCAGTCGGGATCTGGGTTACCAGACCCAGTACTTC. This encodes CASSRDLGYQTQYF.

The CDR3 spells CASSPGTSRAFF. The CDR3 DNA is TGTGCCAGCAGCCCCGGCACGTCGAGGGCTTTCTTT. This chain joins TRBV11-2 and TRBJ1-1; no reliable D call. This CDR3 region has 12 residues. The germline V gene has CDR1 SGHAT and CDR2 FQNNGV. The V and J ends lost 5 bases and 11 bases respectively, with 15 bases between them.